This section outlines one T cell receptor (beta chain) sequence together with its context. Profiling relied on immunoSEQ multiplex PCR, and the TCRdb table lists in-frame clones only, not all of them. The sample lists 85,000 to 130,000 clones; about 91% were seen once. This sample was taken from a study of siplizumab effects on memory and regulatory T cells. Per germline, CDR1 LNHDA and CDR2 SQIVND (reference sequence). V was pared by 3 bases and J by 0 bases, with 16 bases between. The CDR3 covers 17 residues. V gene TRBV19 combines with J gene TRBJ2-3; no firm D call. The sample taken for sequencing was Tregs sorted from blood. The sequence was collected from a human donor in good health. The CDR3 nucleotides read TGTGCCAGTAGTATCTCGTCGGCTGGCCCTAGCACAGATACGCAGTATTTT. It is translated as CASSISSAGPSTDTQYF.